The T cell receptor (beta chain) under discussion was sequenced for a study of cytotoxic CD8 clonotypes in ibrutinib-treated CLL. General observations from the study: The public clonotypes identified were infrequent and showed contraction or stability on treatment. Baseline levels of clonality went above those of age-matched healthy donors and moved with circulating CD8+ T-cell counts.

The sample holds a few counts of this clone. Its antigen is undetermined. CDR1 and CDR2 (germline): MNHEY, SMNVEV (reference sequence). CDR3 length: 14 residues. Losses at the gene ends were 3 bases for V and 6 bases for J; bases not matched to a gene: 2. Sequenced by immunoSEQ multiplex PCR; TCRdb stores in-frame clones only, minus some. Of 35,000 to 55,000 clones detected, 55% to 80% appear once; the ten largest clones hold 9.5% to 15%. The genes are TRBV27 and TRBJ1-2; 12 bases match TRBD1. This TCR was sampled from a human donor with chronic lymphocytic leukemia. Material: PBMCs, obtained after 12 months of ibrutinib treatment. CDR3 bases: TGTGCCAGCAGTTTTGGGACAGGGGGCAATGGCTACACCTTC. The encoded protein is CASSFGTGGNGYTF.